In this sample, the clone carrying this TCR beta chain turned up a few times. Its matching antigen is unknown. The sample belongs to a study of cytomegalovirus exposure and HLA in healthy donors. Study-level points and caveats: Altogether, some 160 TCR beta chains were recorded as cytomegalovirus-associated. There was a cluster of highly shared sequence variants that was likely a sequencing artifact.

PCR amplification relied on 60 Vbeta primers (plus 13 Jbeta primers). TCRdb's copy holds only in-frame clones and misses some; the assay was immunoSEQ multiplex PCR. Among under 200,000 clones, around 75% were seen once, and the ten largest hold less than 2.5%. V shed 6 bases and J shed 11 bases, with 15 bases lying between them. Germline CDR1 DFQATT, CDR2 SNEGSKA (reference sequence). This CDR3 comprises 11 residues. This receptor was taken from a male donor in good health and CMV-seronegative. The sample consisted of PBMCs. The chain recombines TRBV20-1 with TRBJ2-3; D might be TRBD2 (5 bases). The DNA for the CDR3 is TGCAGTGCCCCTTTAAGGGAGATGCAGTATTTT. This translates into CSAPLREMQYF.